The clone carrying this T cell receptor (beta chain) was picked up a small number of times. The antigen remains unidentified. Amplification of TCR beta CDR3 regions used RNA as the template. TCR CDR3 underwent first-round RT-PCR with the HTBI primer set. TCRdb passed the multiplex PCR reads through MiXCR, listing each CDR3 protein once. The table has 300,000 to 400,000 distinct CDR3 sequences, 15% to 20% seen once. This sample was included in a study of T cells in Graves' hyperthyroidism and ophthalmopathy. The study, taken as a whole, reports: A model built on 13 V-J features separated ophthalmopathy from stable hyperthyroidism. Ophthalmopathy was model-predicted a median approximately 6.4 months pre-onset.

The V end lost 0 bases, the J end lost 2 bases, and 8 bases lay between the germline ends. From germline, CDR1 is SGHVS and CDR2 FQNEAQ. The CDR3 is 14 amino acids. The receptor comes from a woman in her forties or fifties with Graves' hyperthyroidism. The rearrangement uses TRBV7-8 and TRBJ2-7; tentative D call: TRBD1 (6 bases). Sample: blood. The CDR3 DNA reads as TGTGCCAGCAGCTTAGCGGACAGTCCCTACGAGCAGTACTTC. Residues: CASSLADSPYEQYF.